The clone carrying this T cell receptor beta chain has only one observation. The data derive from a study of blood T cell repertoires in COVID-19. Turning to the study itself: Acute and convalescent COVID-19 samples came from the United States, Italy and Spain.

Method: immunoSEQ multiplex PCR; TCRdb's copy keeps in-frame clones and lacks some. Found here are 20,000 to 25,000 clones, around 81% of them singletons; the top ten hold 10% to 15%. Germline CDR1 MNHEY, CDR2 SVGEGT. The CDR3 consists of 14 residues. With 5 bases clipped from V and 6 bases from J, the junction kept 3 bases outside the gene matches. The rearrangement joins TRBV6-2 or TRBV6-3 to TRBJ2-4; 11 bases fit TRBD2. Sequencing input: peripheral blood. This receptor was identified in a man aged 55 to 70 with active COVID-19. DNA of the CDR3: TGTGCCAGCAGTACTAGCGGGAGCAGAAACATTCAGTACTTC. Residues: CASSTSGSRNIQYF.